Included here is one T cell receptor beta chain sequence, with context. Its recognized antigen is unknown. No base quality values were provided; no much bigger clone lies one nucleotide off. The immunoSEQ Assay, a bias-controlled multiplex PCR, was used to amplify TCRbeta CDR3 regions from genomic DNA. From the authors' description of their analysis: Within the assay, amplification of reference gene primers was used to estimate how many nucleated cells each sample contained. Sequence reads were collapsed and filtered to measure the absolute abundance of every unique TCRbeta CDR3 rearrangement. For each sample, productive Simpson clonality was calculated as the square root of Simpson's diversity index over productive rearrangements. Imported from immuneACCESS, the table was reduced by TCRdb to in-frame sequences with V and J called. These copies leave out some clones; in studies compared against another copy, an unresolved V gene accounts for under half, and the cause of the remainder is not known. V, J and clone size were drawn from that table, and D and trimming were deduced from the DNA. Counted in this sample were 150,000 to 200,000 clones; around 90% of them appeared once. The ten largest make up 4% to 5% of the sample.

This sample stems from a study of blood T cell repertoires in COVID-19 (TCRdb year 2020). Context from the whole study: Samples covering the acute and convalescent phases of COVID-19 were provided by collaborators in the United States, Italy and Spain. The prospective study material was composed of cDNA or gDNA derived from T cells, B-cell-depleted T cells, or PBMCs. The dataset comprised deeply sampled blood TCRbeta repertoires from subjects exposed to, actively infected with, or recovered from COVID-19. The repertoires were released in a freely available public database intended as a resource for research on the immune response to SARS-CoV-2. Samples were obtained from the ongoing ImmuneRACE study (first 160 participants) and from over 1,000 subjects provided by 6 global collaborators. Sample metadata almost always included a de-identified subject ID, COVID-19 status, age in years and sex. HLA class I and class II types, where available, came from metadata supplied by the sample provider rather than from assay-based typing.

Overall study outcomes, separate from this receptor: How much clinical and demographic metadata was included differed by source and by participant, and the metadata was provided uncurated.

Each collaborating institution followed its own protocols to collect whole blood in K2EDTA tubes. For TCRbeta analysis, collaborators shipped samples in one of three forms: frozen whole blood, isolated PBMCs, or DNA extracted from either of those sample types. The germline V gene (reference sequence) supplies CDR1 GTSNPN and CDR2 SVGIG. Inclusive of the bounding cysteine and phenylalanine, the CDR3 is 12 residues long. Solely the CDR3 DNA is kept, with 36 bases framed from the first base. V loses 7 bases, J loses 2 bases, and the germline ends lie 11 bases apart. The chain uses TRBV30 and TRBJ1-1; TRBD1 is possibly the D segment (6 matching bases). The receptor's source is a human donor in a cohort sampled during active COVID-19. Sequenced sample: peripheral blood. This receptor carries the CDR3 CAFGQFNTEAFF. The sequenced DNA: TGTGCCTTCGGACAGTTCAACACTGAAGCTTTCTTT.